Listed below are T cell receptor beta chains from one sample, sequenced in a study of cytomegalovirus exposure and HLA in healthy donors. Using immunoSEQ multiplex PCR, the repertoire was profiled, and TCRdb retains in-frame clones only, with some absent. The sample consists of tens of thousands of clones, 75% to 85% of them appearing once. Sequencing was performed on PBMCs. All receptors come from a male donor in good health and CMV-seronegative. The CDR3 runs from the conserved cysteine through the conserved F or W. A D gene is named only where the DNA matches it firmly. Clone size, where shown, is once, few, many, or a class for clones that have expanded.

abundance	d_gene	v_gene	j_gene	CDR3aa	CDR3nt
.	.	TRBV25-1	TRBJ1-1	CASSGAGITEAFF	TGTGCCAGCAGTGGTGCAGGGATCACTGAAGCTTTCTTT
.	TRBD1	TRBV27	TRBJ1-5	CASSFGQGWDQPQHF	TGTGCCAGCAGTTTCGGACAGGGCTGGGATCAGCCCCAGCATTTT
.	.	TRBV4-3	TRBJ2-2	CASSPAEGSANTGELFF	TGCGCCAGCAGCCCCGCGGAGGGGTCCGCGAACACCGGGGAGCTGTTTTTT
.	.	TRBV10-2	TRBJ2-1	CASGERSYNEQFF	TGCGCCAGCGGCGAGAGGTCCTACAATGAGCAGTTCTTC
.	.	TRBV7-9	TRBJ2-1	CASSTRLGDEQFF	TGTGCCAGCAGCACCCGACTCGGAGATGAGCAGTTCTTC
medium-sized	.	TRBV25-1	TRBJ2-2	CASIPTSSNTGELFF	TGTGCCAGCATCCCCACTAGCAGTAACACCGGGGAGCTGTTTTTT
.	.	TRBV6-5	TRBJ1-2	CASSGTGNPNYGYTF	TGTGCCAGCAGTGGTACAGGAAATCCTAACTATGGCTACACCTTC
.	TRBD1	TRBV18	TRBJ2-1	CASSAGQGNNNEQFF	TGTGCCAGCTCCGCCGGACAGGGGAATAACAATGAGCAGTTCTTC
.	TRBD1	TRBV19	TRBJ1-1	CASTRDRPTEAFF	TGTGCCAGTACCCGGGACAGGCCCACTGAAGCTTTCTTT
.	.	TRBV19	TRBJ1-6	CASSIYPRGSPLHF	TGTGCCAGTAGTATTTACCCTCGGGGGTCACCCCTCCACTTT
once	.	TRBV10-1	TRBJ2-2	CASSTGNANTGELFF	TGCGCCAGCAGTACAGGGAACGCGAACACCGGGGAGCTGTTTTTT
few	TRBD2	TRBV6-4	TRBJ2-3	CASSGSSGGATDTQYF	TGTGCCAGCAGTGGATCTAGCGGGGGGGCGACAGATACGCAGTATTTT
.	.	TRBV30	TRBJ1-2	CAWSVRQTNYGYTF	TGTGCCTGGAGTGTAAGACAGACTAACTATGGCTACACCTTC
.	.	TRBV5-4	TRBJ2-2	CASSSSGQNTGELFF	TGTGCCAGCAGCTCCTCGGGACAAAACACCGGGGAGCTGTTTTTT
.	TRBD1	TRBV19	TRBJ2-5	CATADRQETQYF	TGTGCCACCGCGGACAGGCAAGAGACCCAGTACTTC
.	TRBD2	TRBV7-2	TRBJ2-5	CASSFQIAGGEETQYF	TGTGCCAGCAGCTTTCAAATAGCGGGGGGCGAAGAGACCCAGTACTTC
.	TRBD2	TRBV13	TRBJ2-2	CASSLLAGNTGELFF	TGTGCCAGCAGCTTACTAGCGGGGAACACCGGGGAGCTGTTTTTT
.	TRBD1	TRBV10-1	TRBJ1-1	CASRGQGGTEAFF	TGCGCCAGCAGAGGACAGGGAGGGACTGAAGCTTTCTTT
.	TRBD1	TRBV28	TRBJ2-7	CASSSQGVSSYEQYF	TGTGCCAGCAGTTCACAGGGGGTCTCCTCCTACGAGCAGTACTTC
.	TRBD2	TRBV6-5	TRBJ2-5	CASSPTSGGQETQYF	TGTGCCAGCAGCCCCACTAGCGGGGGACAAGAGACCCAGTACTTC
.	.	TRBV19	TRBJ1-4	CASSIAEGLTNEKLFF	TGTGCCAGTAGTATAGCGGAGGGTCTGACTAATGAAAAACTGTTTTTT
.	TRBD1	TRBV10-3	TRBJ1-5	CAISETRQGASNQPQHF	TGTGCCATCAGTGAGACTAGACAGGGGGCGAGCAATCAGCCCCAGCATTTT
.	TRBD1	TRBV18	TRBJ1-1	CASSPGGQLNTEAFF	TGTGCCAGCTCACCGGGGGGACAGCTGAACACTGAAGCTTTCTTT
.	TRBD1	TRBV14	TRBJ1-2	CASSRGQVPTYGYTF	TGTGCCAGCAGCAGGGGACAGGTACCGACCTATGGCTACACCTTC
.	.	TRBV7-6	TRBJ2-5	CASSPSQGRETQYF	TGTGCCAGCAGCCCGTCACAGGGTAGGGAGACCCAGTACTTC
.	.	TRBV30	TRBJ2-5	CAWSVLGAGETQYF	TGTGCCTGGAGTGTACTGGGGGCTGGGGAGACCCAGTACTTC
.	TRBD1	TRBV10-2	TRBJ1-6	CASRAGTDNSPLHF	TGCGCCAGCAGGGCCGGGACAGACAATTCACCCCTCCACTTT
.	.	TRBV4-1	TRBJ1-5	CASSQAWGRTLNQPQHF	TGCGCCAGCAGCCAAGCGTGGGGGAGGACCCTGAATCAGCCCCAGCATTTT